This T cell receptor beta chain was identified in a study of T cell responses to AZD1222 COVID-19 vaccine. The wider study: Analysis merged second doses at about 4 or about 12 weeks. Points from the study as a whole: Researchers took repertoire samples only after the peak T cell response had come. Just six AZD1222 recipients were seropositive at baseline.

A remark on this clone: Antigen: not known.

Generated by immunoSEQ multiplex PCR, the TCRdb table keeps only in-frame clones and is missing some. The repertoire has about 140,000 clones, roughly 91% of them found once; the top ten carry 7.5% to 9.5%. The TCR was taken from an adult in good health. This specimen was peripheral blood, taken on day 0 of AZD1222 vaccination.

The CDR3 nucleotides are TGCGCCAGCAGCCAAGGGACTTTGACAGGGACATTCAATCAGCCCCAGCATTTT. The encoded protein is CASSQGTLTGTFNQPQHF. V is TRBV4-1 and J is TRBJ1-5; 7 positions match TRBD1. This CDR3 has 18 residues. The V segment lost 1 base and the J segment 3 bases; nucleotides outside the gene matches: 12. CDR1 MGHRA and CDR2 YSYEKL come from the germline V gene.